This T cell receptor beta chain was retrieved from a study of blood T cell repertoires in COVID-19. Sequencing was performed with immunoSEQ multiplex PCR; in TCRdb, only in-frame clones are kept and a portion is missing. The sample comprises tens of thousands of clones, roughly 90% of which are singletons, and under 4.5% rests with the top ten. The germline V gene encodes CDR1 GTSNPN and CDR2 SVGIG (reference sequence). CDR3 length: 18 residues. V shed 1 base and J 3 bases; nucleotides not matched to a gene: 10. The V gene is TRBV30, the J gene TRBJ2-7, with TRBD2 matching 15 bases. The origin of this receptor is a man in his sixties with acute or convalescent COVID-19. Sequenced sample: peripheral blood. The CDR3, as DNA: TGTGCCTGGAGTGAGGGACTAGCGGGAGGTCTGATAATCTACGAGCAGTACTTC. Encoded protein: CAWSEGLAGGLIIYEQYF.